Below are 27 T cell receptor beta chains sequenced from a single sample in a study of blood T cells in healthy people across ages. The use of a sample-barcoded 5' primer and a J-beta primer mix characterized a second PCR of roughly 7 to 11 cycles. TCRdb reanalysed the 5' RACE reads using MiXCR and keeps one entry per CDR3 protein. The table lists 600,000 or so distinct CDR3 sequences, approximately 30% of them singletons, with about 15% in the top ten. The sequencing input was blood. These receptors originate from a woman aged 80 or older in good health.

The genes are TRBV5-1 and TRBJ1-6; 8 bases are shared with TRBD1. This CDR3 spans 16 amino acids. J lost 7 bases, V lost 3 bases, and 9 bases had no gene match. Germline V lookup: CDR1 SGHRS, CDR2 YFSETQ. CDR3 region: CASSSTPGGANSPLHF. The CDR3 DNA reads as TGCGCCAGCAGCTCGACCCCAGGGGGCGCGAATTCACCCCTCCACTTT.

This clonotype was seen at least ten times. The chain joins TRBV7-2 to TRBJ2-6; D is possibly TRBD2 (6 bases). Germline V CDR1 and CDR2: SGHTA, FQGNSA. The V and J ends lost 5 bases and 3 bases respectively, with 20 bases between them. The CDR3 spans 18 residues. CDR3 in amino acids: CASSLRRGSSGGANVLTF. The CDR3 bases are TGTGCCAGCAGCCTCCGCCGGGGGTCCTCAGGTGGGGCCAACGTCCTGACTTTC. Complete variable domain (other parts from reference TRBV7-2 and TRBJ2-6): GAGVSQSPSNKVTEKGKDVELRCDPISGHTALYWYRQSLGQGLEFLIYFQGNSAPDKSGLPSDRFSAERTGGSVSTLTIQRTQQEDSAVYLCASSLRRGSSGGANVLTFGAGSRLTVL.

This clonotype has at least ten counts. This chain connects TRBV5-1 to TRBJ2-1; TRBD2 matches at 11 bases. CDR3 length: 20 residues. Germline CDR1 reads SGHRS; CDR2 reads YFSETQ. J lost 4 bases, V lost 0 bases, and 15 bases had no gene match. The CDR3 protein is CASSLVQTRTGLAAYNEQFF. The CDR3 coding sequence is TGCGCCAGCAGCTTGGTCCAGACAAGGACGGGACTAGCGGCATACAATGAGCAGTTCTTC.

This clonotype was recorded many times. The gene calls are TRBV19 and TRBJ2-5; no reliable D call. The CDR3 runs to 13 residues. CDR1 is LNHDA and CDR2 is SQIVND in the germline V gene (reference sequence). Trimming left V 6 bases short and J 1 base short, with 9 bases between. The CDR3: CASSISLQETQYF. The CDR3 DNA reads as TGTGCCAGTAGCATAAGCCTCCAAGAGACCCAGTACTTC.

This chain joins TRBV10-3 and TRBJ1-1; 9 bases match TRBD1. Germline-derived CDR1 and CDR2 are ENHRY and SYGVKD. The trim removed 8 bases at V and 0 bases at J, leaving 10 bases unmatched. The CDR3 covers 16 residues. The CDR3, as DNA: TGTGCCATCGGGGGACAGGGTCTTACAATGAACACTGAAGCTTTCTTT. Protein sequence: CAIGGQGLTMNTEAFF.

This clonotype came up many times. The CDR3 spells CSATPRLAGRNEQFF. CDR3 in DNA: TGCAGTGCTACCCCGCGACTAGCGGGGCGGAATGAGCAGTTCTTC. The gene calls are TRBV20-1 and TRBJ2-1, with 11 nucleotides matching TRBD2. The V segment lost 4 bases and the J segment 7 bases; nucleotides outside the gene matches: 9. CDR1 DFQATT and CDR2 SNEGSKA come from the germline V gene (reference sequence). There are 15 residues in the CDR3.

This clonotype appeared many times. V and J are TRBV5-1 and TRBJ2-7, with D perhaps TRBD1 or TRBD2 (5 bases each). The length of the CDR3 is 13 residues. V was cut by 4 bases and J by 2 bases, with 10 bases left in between. Germline-derived CDR1 and CDR2 are SGHRS and YFSETQ. CDR3 DNA: TGCGCCAGCAGCCCCGGGACCCCCTACGAGCAGTACTTC. Amino acid sequence: CASSPGTPYEQYF.

This clonotype was counted at least ten times. The J gene is TRBJ1-5, the V gene TRBV24-1, with TRBD1 matching 8 bases. CDR1 and CDR2 (germline): KGHDR, SFDVKD. There are 12 residues in the CDR3. J was trimmed by 5 bases and V by 9 bases; bases with no gene match: 2. The CDR3 DNA follows: TGTGCCACCGGGACAGGAGATCAGCCCCAGCATTTT. Its protein is CATGTGDQPQHF.

This clonotype was counted many times. The chain recombines TRBV12-5 with TRBJ2-3; 7 bases match TRBD1. V gave up 5 bases and J gave up 7 bases; unmatched junction bases: 6. This CDR3 spans 13 amino acids. Germline V gives CDR1 LGHNT, CDR2 FRNRAP. The CDR3 region is CASGQTGMHTQYF. As DNA, the CDR3 is TGTGCTAGTGGTCAGACAGGGATGCATACGCAGTATTTT.

This clonotype was recorded a few times. J is TRBJ1-1 and V is TRBV11-1, with D tentatively TRBD1 (6 bases). The germline CDR1 and CDR2 sequences are SGHAT and FQDESV (reference sequence). V was trimmed by 1 base and J by 4 bases, leaving 10 bases between them. The CDR3 is made up of 14 amino acids. The CDR3 DNA reads TGTGCCAGCAGCTTAGGCACAGGGACCACTGAAGCTTTCTTT. Translated: CASSLGTGTTEAFF.

This clonotype was found many times. V is TRBV29-1 and J is TRBJ2-6; D is perhaps TRBD2 (7 bases). From germline, CDR1 is SQVTM and CDR2 ANQGSEA. The V gene lost 3 bases and the J gene lost 4 bases, with 13 bases spanning the gap. There are 15 residues in the CDR3. The CDR3 is CSVEGAGAGANVLTF. The CDR3 bases are TGCAGCGTTGAGGGGGCGGGGGCAGGGGCCAACGTCCTGACTTTC.

The chain couples TRBV7-9 to TRBJ1-2; D may be TRBD1 (5 bases). CDR3 size: 15 residues. Germline CDR1 reads SEHNR; CDR2 reads FQNEAQ (reference sequence). The ends were cut back, 4 bases at V and 4 bases at J, with 16 bases in the middle. CDR3 protein: CASSSAGGEVYGYTF. The CDR3 nucleotides read TGTGCCAGCAGCTCGGCGGGGGGGGAGGTCTATGGCTACACCTTC.

This clonotype was seen at least ten times. The chain employs TRBV27 and TRBJ2-4; D tentatively reads TRBD1 or TRBD2 (6 bases each). The CDR3 spans 16 residues. Germline lookup yields CDR1 MNHEY and CDR2 SMNVEV (reference sequence). The V end lost 1 base, the J end lost 13 bases, and 23 bases lay between the germline ends. This chain's CDR3 is CASSLYNRAPPGEQYF. CDR3 coding DNA: TGTGCCAGCAGTTTATATAACAGGGCACCGCCGGGGGAGCAGTACTTC.

This chain links TRBV11-2 with TRBJ2-2; tentatively, D is TRBD1 (6 bases). The CDR3 sequence is 17 residues long. With 4 bases removed from V and 5 bases from J, the gap between germline ends came to 20 bases. The germline CDR1 and CDR2 sequences are SGHAT and FQNNGV. The CDR3, as DNA: TGTGCCAGCAGCTCGGGGCTGCACAGGGTCGGGACCGGGGAGCTGTTTTTT. This translates into CASSSGLHRVGTGELFF.

V gene TRBV7-3 combines with J gene TRBJ2-1; D perhaps matches TRBD1 (5 bases). Germline V gene data show CDR1 as SGHTA and CDR2 as FQGTGA. The CDR3 covers 13 residues. V was shortened by 7 bases and J by 9 bases, with 16 bases between the two germline ends. CDR3 DNA: TGTGCCAGCAACGCCGGCAAGGACACTGAGCAGTTCTTC. Translation gives CASNAGKDTEQFF.

This clonotype has just a few counts. Given a much more abundant clone one base away, this may be a read error. This rearrangement joins TRBV6-1 to TRBJ2-7; D not certain. The DNA end is a closer match to TRBJ2-5, so the J assignment may be wrong. CDR3 length: 13 residues. Germline V CDR1 and CDR2: MNHNS, SASEGT. The CDR3 DNA sequence: TGTGCCAGCGGTGCACGCGAAGGATCGACCCAGTACTTC. This translates into CASGAREGSTQYF.

As for this clonotype: A read error may explain this, as a much larger clone is one base away. This chain uses TRBV20-1 with TRBJ2-6, with 7 bases matching TRBD1. CDR3 length equals 16 residues. Per the germline V gene, CDR1 is DFQATT and CDR2 is SNEGSKA (reference sequence). The CDR3 bases are TGCAGTGCTATGGACAGGAAGAGCTCTGGGGCCAACGTCCGGACTTTC. This sequence encodes CSAMDRKSSGANVRTF.

The chain links TRBV10-3 to TRBJ1-3, with D possibly being TRBD1 (6 bases). Trimming took 5 bases from V and 4 from J, leaving 18 bases between them. CDR1 is ENHRY, CDR2 SYGVKD, per germline. CDR3 length: 16 residues. CDR3 sequence reads: CAISSEGGYSGNTIYF. DNA for the CDR3: TGTGCCATCAGTTCCGAAGGGGGGTACTCCGGAAACACCATATATTTT.

This clonotype occurred many times. J is TRBJ2-3 and V is TRBV6-6, with TRBD1 matching 12 bases. After removal of 6 bases from V and 2 bases from J, the junction contained 6 bases not matched to a gene. The length of the CDR3 is 16 residues. Per the germline V gene, CDR1 is MNHNY and CDR2 is SVGAGI (reference sequence). This CDR3 is CASRPGTGGVTDTQYF. The CDR3 DNA is TGTGCCAGCAGGCCCGGGACAGGGGGCGTCACAGATACGCAGTATTTT.

The chain recombines TRBV13 with TRBJ1-5; D is possibly TRBD1 (5 bases). Trimming shortened V by 5 bases and J by 5 bases, and 16 bases separated the two germline ends. The germline V gene has CDR1 PRHDT and CDR2 FYEKMQ (reference sequence). The CDR3 sequence is 15 residues long. The CDR3 region is CASSQGAGIDQPQHF. The CDR3 DNA reads TGTGCCAGCAGCCAAGGGGCCGGGATTGATCAGCCCCAGCATTTT. Full variable domain (missing parts from reference TRBV13 and TRBJ1-5): AAGVIQSPRHLIKEKRETATLKCYPIPRHDTVYWYQQGPGQDPQFLISFYEKMQSDKGSIPDRFSAQQFSDYHSELNMSSLELGDSALYFCASSQGAGIDQPQHFGDGTRLSIL.

CDR3 sequence reads: CASSWGRGGFGYTF. CDR3 bases: TGTGCCAGCAGCTGGGGAAGAGGGGGCTTTGGCTACACCTTC. This chain uses TRBV11-2 with TRBJ1-2, with 7 bases lining up with TRBD1. The CDR3 contains 14 residues. V lost 4 bases, J lost 7 bases, and 9 bases stayed unmatched. Germline CDR1 SGHAT, CDR2 FQNNGV.

Comments on this clonotype: This sequence may be a read error, since a much larger clone differs from it by one base. This CDR3 is CASSPGSRQIGPQYF. In nucleotides, the CDR3 is TGTGCCAGCTCACCTGGGTCCCGGCAAATTGGTCCGCAGTATTTT. V usage is TRBV18 and J usage is TRBJ2-3; no reliable D call. Trimming removed 3 bases at V and 10 bases at J, with 20 bases between. Per the germline V gene, CDR1 is KGHSH and CDR2 is LQKENI. This CDR3 has 15 amino acids.

In this sample, this clonotype turned up many times. This sequence joins TRBV27 and TRBJ2-3; the D call may be TRBD1 or TRBD2 (5 bases each). This CDR3 spans 15 amino acids. Germline V gene data show CDR1 as MNHEY and CDR2 as SMNVEV (reference sequence). V was clipped by 7 bases and J by 3 bases, with 17 bases between them. CDR3 sequence (DNA): TGTGCCAGCACCCCAACAGCCTGGGGGACAGATACGCAGTATTTT. Its translation: CASTPTAWGTDTQYF.

In regard to this clonotype: An end of the junction differs from the germline gene, which may be a read error. This chain joins TRBV7-3 and TRBJ2-5; TRBD1 matches 7 bases. CDR3 length: 16 residues. CDR1 is SGHTA, CDR2 FQGTGA, per germline. CDR3 sequence reads: CAGSLKSGQLQETQYF. DNA of the CDR3: TGTGCCGGCAGCTTAAAGTCGGGACAGCTCCAAGAGACCCAGTACTTC.

This clonotype was observed at least ten times. The chain has TRBV25-1 and TRBJ2-7, with D uncertain. Germline assignment: CDR1 MGHDK and CDR2 SYGVNS. V lost 6 bases and J 3 bases, leaving 6 bases between the germline ends. The CDR3 has 11 residues. CDR3 sequence reads: CASRWGYEQYF. CDR3 nucleotide sequence: TGTGCCAGCAGATGGGGCTACGAGCAGTACTTC.

This clonotype was seen ten or more times. V gene TRBV12-3 or TRBV12-4 combines with J gene TRBJ1-5, with 7 bases fitting TRBD1. The J segment lost 2 bases and the V segment lost 1 base, leaving 11 bases of the junction unmatched. The CDR3 is made up of 18 amino acids. Here the CDR3 reads CASSLGIGGRGGNQPQHF. CDR3 DNA: TGTGCCAGCAGTTTAGGTATAGGGGGCAGGGGCGGCAATCAGCCCCAGCATTTT.

The chain recombines TRBV2 with TRBJ1-6, with D possibly matching TRBD1 (6 bases). V was cut by 7 bases and J by 9 bases, with 16 bases left in between. This CDR3 has 14 residues. The germline gives CDR1 SNHLY, CDR2 FYNNEI. CDR3 bases: TGTGCCAGCAACCAGGGGCTGTGGGGTTCACCCCTCCACTTT. Its protein product is CASNQGLWGSPLHF.